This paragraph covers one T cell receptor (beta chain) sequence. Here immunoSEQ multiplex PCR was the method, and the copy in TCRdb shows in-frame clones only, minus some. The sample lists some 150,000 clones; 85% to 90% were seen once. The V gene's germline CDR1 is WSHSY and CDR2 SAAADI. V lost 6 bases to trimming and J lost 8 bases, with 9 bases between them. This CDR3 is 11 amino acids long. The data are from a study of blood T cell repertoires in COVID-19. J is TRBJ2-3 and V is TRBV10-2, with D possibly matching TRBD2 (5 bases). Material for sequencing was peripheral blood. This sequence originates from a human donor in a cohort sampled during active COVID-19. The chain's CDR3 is CASRDSRTQYF. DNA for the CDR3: TGCGCCAGCAGGGACTCCCGTACGCAGTATTTT.